This is a list of T cell receptor beta chains from one sample in a study of siplizumab effects on memory and regulatory T cells. Using immunoSEQ multiplex PCR, the repertoire was profiled, and TCRdb retains in-frame clones only, with some absent. The data hold 70,000 to 95,000 clones, with roughly 93% observed a single time. Specimen: CD8+ T cells sorted from blood. These receptors were taken from a human donor in good health. The CDR3 runs from the conserved cysteine through the conserved F or W. The D gene is left open where the match is weak. Clone size is stated in some rows and not others, as once, few, many or a class when expanded.

cdr3_nt	cdr3_aa	clone_size	d_call	v_call	j_call
TGCAGCGTGGCCGCAGAACGGGGCCCAGATACGCAGTATTTT	CSVAAERGPDTQYF	.	.	TRBV29-1	TRBJ2-3
TGTGCCAGCAGCCAGATCGTGAACACTGAAGCTTTCTTT	CASSQIVNTEAFF	few	.	TRBV11-1	TRBJ1-1
TGTGCCATCAGTGATCGCTGGGGGAGCAATCAGCCCCAGCATTTT	CAISDRWGSNQPQHF	.	.	TRBV10-3	TRBJ1-5
TGTGCCAGCAGCTTAGAGGGTAGCGGGACGTCCTACAATGAGCAGTTCTTC	CASSLEGSGTSYNEQFF	once	TRBD2	TRBV11-3	TRBJ2-1
TGTGCCAGCAGCTTAGTGGCAGGGCGTATGAACACTGAAGCTTTCTTT	CASSLVAGRMNTEAFF	.	.	TRBV11-2	TRBJ1-1
TGTGCCAGCAGCTCCCCGGGACTAGCGGTCTACAATGAGCAGTTCTTC	CASSSPGLAVYNEQFF	.	TRBD2	TRBV11-2	TRBJ2-1
TGTGCCAGCAGCACGGGACAGGGTTATGGCTACACCTTC	CASSTGQGYGYTF	.	TRBD1	TRBV5-4	TRBJ1-2
TGTGCCACCTGGACAGGGGGCCAGCCCCAGCATTTT	CATWTGGQPQHF	.	TRBD1	TRBV6-5	TRBJ1-5
TGTGCCAGCAGTGAGGGGGGGACAGACGAGCAGTACTTC	CASSEGGTDEQYF	.	.	TRBV6-1	TRBJ2-7
TGTGCCAGCAGTTATACGGACAGGGGCTACGAGCAGTACTTC	CASSYTDRGYEQYF	.	TRBD1	TRBV6-5	TRBJ2-7
TGTGCCAGCAGCGTTTCAGGGACGAAAGAGACCCAGTACTTC	CASSVSGTKETQYF	.	.	TRBV9	TRBJ2-5
TGCGCCAGCAGCTTGAGTGGGGGTTTTGGGGATTTCCAAGAGACCCAGTACTTC	CASSLSGGFGDFQETQYF	.	.	TRBV5-1	TRBJ2-5
TGTGCCAGCAGTGATTGGGCACCCGCTGGTACTGAAGCTTTCTTT	CASSDWAPAGTEAFF	.	.	TRBV6-1	TRBJ1-1
TGTGCCAGCAGTGAAGGGCAGGGCGGCGAAAAACTGTTTTTT	CASSEGQGGEKLFF	.	.	TRBV6-1	TRBJ1-4
TGTGCCAGCAGCTTTAGCGACGGTGCTAGTACTGAAGCTTTCTTT	CASSFSDGASTEAFF	.	.	TRBV7-9	TRBJ1-1
TGTGCCAGCAGCCTAGGGACAGGGGGCCGTGGCTACACCTTC	CASSLGTGGRGYTF	.	TRBD1	TRBV11-1	TRBJ1-2
TGTGCCAGCAGTGAGTCGGTAGATATCTATGGCTACACCTTC	CASSESVDIYGYTF	.	.	TRBV25-1	TRBJ1-2
TGTGCCAGCATATCGGCCCGATTCCCCGCGAGGGCCTACAATGAGCAGTTCTTC	CASISARFPARAYNEQFF	.	.	TRBV2	TRBJ2-1
TGTGCCAGCAGTTTATCCCGTAGCTCCTACGAGCAGTACTTC	CASSLSRSSYEQYF	.	.	TRBV27	TRBJ2-7
TGTGCCAGCAGTCCAAGCGGGGATACAGATACGCAGTATTTT	CASSPSGDTDTQYF	.	TRBD2	TRBV27	TRBJ2-3
TGTGCCAGCAAGGGGTTAGGGACTGAAGCTTTCTTT	CASKGLGTEAFF	.	.	TRBV6-1	TRBJ1-1
TGTCCCGCGGGATTGGAGACCCAGTACTTC	CPAGLETQYF	.	.	TRBV6-4	TRBJ2-5
TGTGCCAGCAGCTTATTTGGCGCTGGAAACACCATATATTTT	CASSLFGAGNTIYF	.	.	TRBV7-2	TRBJ1-3
TGTGCCAGCTCACCTTTTAGCGGGACAAGGGGCTACAATGAGCAGTTCTTC	CASSPFSGTRGYNEQFF	.	TRBD2	TRBV18	TRBJ2-1
TGCGCCAGCAAACCGACAGGGCAAGAGACCCAGTACTTC	CASKPTGQETQYF	.	TRBD1	TRBV4-1	TRBJ2-5
TGTGCCAGTGGACAGGGAATGAACACTGAAGCTTTCTTT	CASGQGMNTEAFF	.	TRBD1	TRBV19	TRBJ1-1
TGTGCCAGCACTTTACTAGCGGGAGGCTCCTACGAGCAGTACTTC	CASTLLAGGSYEQYF	.	TRBD2	TRBV6-5	TRBJ2-7
TGTGCCAGCAGCCAAGATGTGGAGGGGGTTCCCTACGAGCAGTACTTC	CASSQDVEGVPYEQYF	once	.	TRBV4-2	TRBJ2-7
TGTGCCAGCAGCTTGGGCGGGTTAGGAAACACCATATATTTT	CASSLGGLGNTIYF	.	.	TRBV5-6	TRBJ1-3
TGTGCCAGCAGGGCGTCACTAGCTAAGACCCAGTACTTC	CASRASLAKTQYF	.	.	TRBV7-9	TRBJ2-5
TGTGCCAGCAGCCCACACATGACCTCATCCTACGAGCAGTACTTC	CASSPHMTSSYEQYF	.	.	TRBV11-3	TRBJ2-7
TGTGCCAGCAGCTTGACCGGGACAGGGGCCTACGAGCAGTACTTC	CASSLTGTGAYEQYF	.	TRBD1	TRBV13	TRBJ2-7
TGCGCCAGCAGCTTGGAGGTGGAGACCCAGTACTTC	CASSLEVETQYF	.	.	TRBV5-1	TRBJ2-5
TGTGCCAGCAGCGCGTACGGACAGCTAAACACTGAAGCTTTCTTT	CASSAYGQLNTEAFF	.	.	TRBV9	TRBJ1-1
TGCGCCAGCAGCTTGACCAGCTCCTACGAGCAGTACTTC	CASSLTSSYEQYF	.	.	TRBV5-1	TRBJ2-7
TGTGCCAGTAGTATAGTAATAGGCCAGCCTACTCAGCCCCAGCATTTT	CASSIVIGQPTQPQHF	few	.	TRBV19	TRBJ1-5
TGTGCCAGCAGTTTGGACAGGGTCTATGGCTACACCTTC	CASSLDRVYGYTF	.	TRBD1	TRBV6-5	TRBJ1-2
TGCAGCGTTGTCGAGTCCTACGAGCAGTACTTC	CSVVESYEQYF	.	.	TRBV29-1	TRBJ2-7
TGTGCCAGCAGCCCGGACCTGGACACCTATAATTCACCCCTCCACTTT	CASSPDLDTYNSPLHF	.	.	TRBV5-4	TRBJ1-6
TGCGCCAGCTGGGAAGAGGGGAGCACTGAAGCTTTCTTT	CASWEEGSTEAFF	.	.	TRBV5-1	TRBJ1-1
TGTGCCATCAGCCAGGACAGGGCTGCCTATGGCTACACCTTC	CAISQDRAAYGYTF	.	TRBD1	TRBV10-3	TRBJ1-2
TGCAGCGTAGGTGTTGGACAGGGGACGAATACGCAGTATTTT	CSVGVGQGTNTQYF	.	TRBD1	TRBV29-1	TRBJ2-3
TGCGCCAGCAGCTTGGATGGAGGGGCACGCTACGGGGAGCTGTTTTTT	CASSLDGGARYGELFF	.	.	TRBV5-1	TRBJ2-2